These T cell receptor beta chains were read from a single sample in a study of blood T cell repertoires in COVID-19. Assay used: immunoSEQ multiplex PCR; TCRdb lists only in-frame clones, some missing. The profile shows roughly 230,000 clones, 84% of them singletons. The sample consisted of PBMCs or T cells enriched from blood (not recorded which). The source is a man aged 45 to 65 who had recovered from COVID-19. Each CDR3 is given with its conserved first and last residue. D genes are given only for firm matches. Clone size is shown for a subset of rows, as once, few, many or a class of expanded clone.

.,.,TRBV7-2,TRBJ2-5,TGTGCCAGCAGCTTAGTGTCTACCCAAGAGACCCAGTACTTC,CASSLVSTQETQYF
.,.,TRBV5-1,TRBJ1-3,TGCGCCAGCAGCCTCAGGGGCGCTGGAAACACCATATATTTT,CASSLRGAGNTIYF
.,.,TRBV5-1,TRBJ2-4,TGCGCCAGCAGCTTTGGCACTACAAAAAACATTCAGTACTTC,CASSFGTTKNIQYF
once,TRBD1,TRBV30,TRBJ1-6,TGTGCCTGGCACAGGGGTTATAATTCACCCCTCCACTTT,CAWHRGYNSPLHF
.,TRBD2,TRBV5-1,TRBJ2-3,TGCGCCAGCAGCTCCGGGACTAGCGGGGGGTGGGATACGCAGTATTTT,CASSSGTSGGWDTQYF
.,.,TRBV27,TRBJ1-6,TGTGCCAGCAGAGCCCCCGGGATCAGAGGGTCACCCCTCCACTTT,CASRAPGIRGSPLHF
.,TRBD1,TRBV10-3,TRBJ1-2,TGTGCCATCAGTGTCGAACAGGGGCTGTATGGCTACACCTTC,CAISVEQGLYGYTF
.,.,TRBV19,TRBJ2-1,TGTGCCAGTAGTCCGGGACTCCGCCAGAATGAGCAGTTCTTC,CASSPGLRQNEQFF
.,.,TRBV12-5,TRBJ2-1,TGTGCTAGTGGTTTGGGATCTAGCTCCTACAATGAGCAGTTCTTC,CASGLGSSSYNEQFF
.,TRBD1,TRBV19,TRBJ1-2,TGTGCCACTCCCACCTCAGGGGGTGGGGGCTACACCTTC,CATPTSGGGGYTF
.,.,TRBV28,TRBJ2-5,TGTGCCAGCAGTTCCCCCGGGGACTGGTACCAAGAGACCCAGTACTTC,CASSSPGDWYQETQYF
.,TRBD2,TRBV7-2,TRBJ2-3,TGTGCCAGCAGCTTAAGGGCCGGGACTAGCGGCGATACGCAGTATTTT,CASSLRAGTSGDTQYF
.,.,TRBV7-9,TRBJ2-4,TGTGCCAGCAGCCCTGGAGGCAGGGGTAGGGGCATTCAGTACTTC,CASSPGGRGRGIQYF
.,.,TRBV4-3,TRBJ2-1,TGCGCCAGCAGCCAAGTCCGGAGCTCCTACAATGAGCAGTTCTTC,CASSQVRSSYNEQFF
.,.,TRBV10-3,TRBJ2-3,TGTGCCATCAGTGGGACAAACACAGATACGCAGTATTTT,CAISGTNTDTQYF
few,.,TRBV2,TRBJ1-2,TGTGCCAGCAGTGTAGACAGCTATGGCTACACCTTC,CASSVDSYGYTF
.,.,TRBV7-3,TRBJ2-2,TGTGCCAGCAGCTTAACAGGTGCAGGGAACACCGGGGAGCTGTTTTTT,CASSLTGAGNTGELFF
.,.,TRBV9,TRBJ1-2,TGTGCCAGCAGCCCCAGGACAGCCTACTATGGCTACACCTTC,CASSPRTAYYGYTF
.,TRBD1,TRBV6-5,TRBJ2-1,TGTGCCAGTACATTCCAAGGACAGGGGGTGGATGAGCAGTTCTTC,CASTFQGQGVDEQFF
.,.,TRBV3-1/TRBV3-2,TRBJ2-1,TGTGCCAGCAGCTGGAGGGGGGGGAGCTCCTACAATGAGCAGTTCTTC,CASSWRGGSSYNEQFF
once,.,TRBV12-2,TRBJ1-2,TGTGCAAGTCGCTTAGCGGTGGTGCAGGGCGCGGCGTTCTATGGCTACACCTTC,CASRLAVVQGAAFYGYTF
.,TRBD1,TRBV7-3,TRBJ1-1,TGTGCCAGCAGCTCACGACAGGGAGCTTCGGAAGCTTTCTTT,CASSSRQGASEAFF
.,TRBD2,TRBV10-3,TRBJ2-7,TGTGCCATCAGTGAGTCAACTAGCGGGAGGGCTTACGAGCAGTACTTC,CAISESTSGRAYEQYF
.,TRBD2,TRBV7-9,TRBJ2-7,TGTGCCAGCAGCTTATTGGCTAGCGGGAGGTTCGACGAGCAGTACTTC,CASSLLASGRFDEQYF
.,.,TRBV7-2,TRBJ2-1,TGTGCCAGCAGCTCCCCCGGGACTTACAATGAGCAGTTCTTC,CASSSPGTYNEQFF
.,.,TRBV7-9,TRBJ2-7,TGTGCCCTGGGGCATGAACCGTACGAGCAGTACTTC,CALGHEPYEQYF
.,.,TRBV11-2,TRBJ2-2,TGTGCCAGCAGCTTGTACAGGATCAACACCGGGGAGCTGTTTTTT,CASSLYRINTGELFF
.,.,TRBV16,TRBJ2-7,TGTGCCAGCAGCCAGGACTTTAGCAGTGGGAGGTACGAGCAGTACTTC,CASSQDFSSGRYEQYF
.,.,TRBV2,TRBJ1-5,TGTGCCAGCATGGACAGCTCCAATCAGCCCCAGCATTTT,CASMDSSNQPQHF
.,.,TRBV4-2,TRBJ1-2,TGTGCCAGCAGCCAAGGGCAGGGCCTGAACCTCTATGGCTACACCTTC,CASSQGQGLNLYGYTF
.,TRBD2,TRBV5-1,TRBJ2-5,TGCGCCAGCAGCGACGGTGGGGGAGGGCAAGAGACCCAGTACTTC,CASSDGGGGQETQYF
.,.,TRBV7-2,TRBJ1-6,TGTGCCAGCAGCTCCGGGGGGGTCAGCGGTGGGGTGTCACCCCTCCACTTT,CASSSGGVSGGVSPLHF
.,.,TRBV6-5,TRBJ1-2,TGTGCCAGCGGGGCCACACAGACCTACTATGGCTACACCTTC,CASGATQTYYGYTF
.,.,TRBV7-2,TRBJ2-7,TGTGCCAGCAGCCCCCCTAGGTACCCCTACGAGCAGTACTTC,CASSPPRYPYEQYF
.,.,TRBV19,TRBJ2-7,TGTGCCAGTAGAGAGGGGGGGGAGTACGAGCAGTACTTC,CASREGGEYEQYF
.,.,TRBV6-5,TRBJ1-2,TGTGCCAGCAGCCGGACAGCAAACTATGGCTACACCTTC,CASSRTANYGYTF
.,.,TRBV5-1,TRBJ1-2,TGCGCCAGCAGCACCGACTCCTCTGGCTACACCTTC,CASSTDSSGYTF
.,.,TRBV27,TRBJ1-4,TGTGCCAGCAGTTTATGGGCAAATGTCCGGACCGGGGATGAAAAACTGTTTTTT,CASSLWANVRTGDEKLFF
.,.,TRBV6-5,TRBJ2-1,TGTGCCAGCAGTTACTCCCAGGGTGAGCAGTTCTTC,CASSYSQGEQFF
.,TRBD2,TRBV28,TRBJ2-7,TGTGCCAGCAGTTCGAAAGGAGCGGGATGGCAGCAGTACTTC,CASSSKGAGWQQYF
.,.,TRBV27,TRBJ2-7,TGTGCCAGCAGTTTAACCCCAGGGTACGAGCAGTACTTC,CASSLTPGYEQYF
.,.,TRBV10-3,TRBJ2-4,TGTGCCATCAGTGAGGAGGGAGTCGCCAAAAACATTCAGTACTTC,CAISEEGVAKNIQYF
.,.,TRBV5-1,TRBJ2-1,TGCGCCAGCAGCTTGGACGTGGTTGGGGCCAATGAGCAGTTCTTC,CASSLDVVGANEQFF